The source of this T cell receptor beta chain is a study of blood T cell repertoires in COVID-19 (dated by TCRdb to about 2020). In the study overall: Samples covering the acute and convalescent phases of COVID-19 were provided by collaborators in the United States, Italy and Spain. Where available, HLA class I and class II types were obtained from metadata supplied by the sample provider rather than from assay-based typing. Deeply sampled blood TCRbeta repertoires from subjects exposed to, actively infected with, or recovered from COVID-19 were included in the dataset. A de-identified subject ID, COVID-19 status, age in years and sex were almost always included in the sample metadata. The material from the prospective study consisted of cDNA or gDNA derived from T cells, B-cell-depleted T cells, or PBMCs. The samples were drawn from two sources: the first 160 participants of the ongoing ImmuneRACE study, and some 1,300 subjects contributed by 6 global collaborators. The repertoires were released in a freely available public database meant as a resource for research on the immune response to SARS-CoV-2. What the research found in general, with its limitations: The amount of clinical and demographic metadata varied by source and participant and was provided uncurated.

Enrolling through a virtual design, the prospective study's participants ranged in age from roughly 18 to 95 years and lived across roughly 24 United States geographic areas. In the prospective study, cohorts were assigned on the basis of participant-reported clinical history obtained from a screening survey and a study questionnaire. Each participant in the prospective study had whole blood, serum and a nasopharyngeal or oropharyngeal swab collected by mobile phlebotomists. Additional blood draws and questionnaires over an approximately two-month period could optionally be provided by prospective study participants. Before DNA extraction, blood samples from the prospective study were shipped at room temperature or frozen. TCRbeta CDR3 regions were amplified from genomic DNA using the immunoSEQ Assay, a bias-controlled multiplex PCR. On the authors' methods: The number of nucleated cells in each sample was estimated by amplification of reference gene primers within the assay. Sequence reads were collapsed and filtered to measure the absolute abundance of every unique TCRbeta CDR3 rearrangement. For each sample, productive Simpson clonality was calculated as the square root of Simpson's diversity index over productive rearrangements. Held by TCRdb, this immuneACCESS table contains in-frame sequences only and omits some clones. Under half of the omission traces to an unresolved V gene where checked; the cause of the rest is unknown. Clone size and V and J calls were adopted from that table, with D and trimming inferred from the DNA. For this sample there are under 300,000 clones; approximately 86% appear just once. Clones ranked in the top ten supply roughly 3.1% of the sample.

Per the germline V gene, MGHDK is the CDR1 and SYGVNS is the CDR2. The CDR3 starts with the cysteine, ends with the phenylalanine, and has 18 residues. Just the 54-base CDR3 DNA is kept, in frame starting at base 1. V ends up 4 bases short and J 4 bases short, with an unmatched junction base count of 16. With regard to this clone: What this receptor recognizes is not known. No clone much larger than this one lies a single base away; base qualities are absent.

The chain is encoded by TRBV25-1 joined to TRBJ2-5; 9 bases in the junction line up with TRBD2. Sequencing was performed on PBMCs or T cells enriched from blood (not recorded which). The TCR sequence derives from a woman aged 35 to 49 with acute COVID-19. The CDR3 reads as follows: CASSVRYRGLASGETQYF. DNA sequence: TGTGCCAGCAGTGTTCGTTACCGTGGACTAGCGTCCGGAGAGACCCAGTACTTC.